These 5 T cell receptor beta chains were all obtained from the same sample, sequenced in a study of CD8 T cells in Susac syndrome (dated by TCRdb to between 2018 and 2021). Library creation used the immunoSEQ multiplex PCR assay. RNA was extracted using the RNeasy kit, and about 0.45 to 1 microgram was reverse transcribed with random hexamers. In TCRdb, the public reads were trimmed at Q25 with fastp and aligned with MiXCR, with productive beta chains retained. Entries that share a CDR3 protein sequence are merged under the most common genes and DNA. This sample gives fewer than 350,000 distinct CDR3 sequences in total; around 90% of them show up just once. The leading ten clones occupy about 0.07% of the sample. Sequenced input: CD4+ T cells from PBMCs. Receptors originate from a human donor with multiple sclerosis.

This clonotype has only a few counts. This sequence joins TRBV6-5 and TRBJ2-1, with 10 positions matching TRBD2. In germline, CDR1 is MNHEY, CDR2 SVGAGI. This CDR3 spans 15 amino acids. V shed 4 bases and J 10 bases; nucleotides not matched to a gene: 10. CDR3 protein: CASSSLLAGDVEQFF. The CDR3 DNA sequence: TGTGCCAGCAGTTCTCTCCTAGCGGGAGATGTGGAGCAGTTCTTC.

V usage is TRBV12-3 or TRBV12-4 and J usage is TRBJ1-2; the D is unclear. Trimming cost V 5 bases and J 1 base, with 17 bases left between them. The CDR3 is 16 amino acids. DNA for the CDR3: TGTGCCAGCAGTCTTGTTTCGGGCACCCATAACTATGGCTACACCTTC. Amino acid sequence: CASSLVSGTHNYGYTF.

The genes are TRBV19 and TRBJ1-2; the match to TRBD1 covers 11 bases. Trimming took 6 bases from V and 8 from J; bases not matched to a gene: 17. The CDR3 is made up of 17 amino acids. Per germline, CDR1 LNHDA and CDR2 SQIVND (reference sequence). For the CDR3, the DNA is TGTGCCAGTAGCCCATTGGGCTCAACCGGGACAGGGGGGGGCTACACCTTC. It yields the protein CASSPLGSTGTGGGYTF.

This rearrangement joins TRBV6-1 to TRBJ2-2, with D perhaps assigned TRBD1 or TRBD2 (6 bases each). Trimming shortened V by 1 base and J by 1 base, and 10 bases separated the two germline ends. This CDR3 spans 16 amino acids. Germline lookup yields CDR1 MNHNS and CDR2 SASEGT. This CDR3 reads CASSEVGGLNTGELFF. The CDR3 DNA is TGTGCCAGCAGTGAAGTGGGGGGCCTGAACACCGGGGAGCTGTTTTTT.

The chain carries TRBV7-9 and TRBJ1-2; D remains unclear. CDR1 and CDR2 from the germline V gene are SEHNR and FQNEAQ (reference sequence). The CDR3 is 15 residues long. V dropped 3 bases and J dropped 7 bases, with 18 bases sitting between them. The CDR3: CASSFPGPGVGGYTF. Here the CDR3 DNA reads TGTGCCAGCAGCTTCCCCGGGCCCGGGGTGGGTGGCTACACCTTC.